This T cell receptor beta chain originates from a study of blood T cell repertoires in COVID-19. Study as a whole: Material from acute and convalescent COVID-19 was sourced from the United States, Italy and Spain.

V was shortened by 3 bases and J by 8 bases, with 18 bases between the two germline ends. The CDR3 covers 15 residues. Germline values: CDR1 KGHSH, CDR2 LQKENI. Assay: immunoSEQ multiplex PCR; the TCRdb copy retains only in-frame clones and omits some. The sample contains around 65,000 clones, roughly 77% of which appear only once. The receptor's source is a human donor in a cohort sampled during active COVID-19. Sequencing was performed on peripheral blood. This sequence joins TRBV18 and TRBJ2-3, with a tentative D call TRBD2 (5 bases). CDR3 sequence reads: CASSPGIKRFGTQYF. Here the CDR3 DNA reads TGTGCCAGCTCACCCGGGATAAAGCGCTTTGGTACGCAGTATTTT. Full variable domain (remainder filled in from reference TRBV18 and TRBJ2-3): NAGVMQNPRHLVRRRGQEARLRCSPMKGHSHVYWYRQLPEEGLKFMVYLQKENIIDESGMPKERFSAEFPKEGPSILRIQQVVRGDSAAYFCASSPGIKRFGTQYFGPGTRLTVL.